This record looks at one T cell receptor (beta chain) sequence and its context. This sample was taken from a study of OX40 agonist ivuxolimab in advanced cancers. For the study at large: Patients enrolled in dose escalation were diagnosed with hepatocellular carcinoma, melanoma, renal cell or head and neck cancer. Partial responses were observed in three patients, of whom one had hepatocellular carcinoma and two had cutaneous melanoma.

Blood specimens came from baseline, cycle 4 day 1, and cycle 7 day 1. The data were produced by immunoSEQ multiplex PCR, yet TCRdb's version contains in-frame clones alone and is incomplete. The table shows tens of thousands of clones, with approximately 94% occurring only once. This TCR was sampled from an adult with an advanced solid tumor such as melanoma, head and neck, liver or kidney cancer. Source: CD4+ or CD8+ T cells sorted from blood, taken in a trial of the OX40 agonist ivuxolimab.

In nucleotides, the CDR3 is TGTGCCAGCCGACTCGGACGGAATAATGAAAAACTGTTTTTT. Encoded protein: CASRLGRNNEKLFF. V and J are TRBV27 and TRBJ1-4; D is unresolved. This CDR3 comprises 14 residues. V was trimmed by 8 bases and J by 4 bases, leaving 14 bases between them. The V gene's germline CDR1 is MNHEY and CDR2 SMNVEV (reference sequence).